This T cell receptor beta chain emerged from a study of vaccination effects on CD4 cells after COVID-19 (dated 2022 in TCRdb). About the study as a whole: Post-vaccine samples across the study were collected a median of 72 days after the second dose, with a range of 14 to 241. A total of 9 to 11 COVID-19 convalescent patients and a few SARS-CoV-2-naive healthy vaccine recipients were included in the full study. SARS-CoV-2 spike-specific CD4+ TCR repertoires from before and after mRNA vaccination were compared in COVID-19 convalescent patients and in infection-naive vaccine recipients. The Oncomine TCR Beta short-read assay on an Illumina iSeq 100 was used to sequence cultures from other donors in the study.

Measured from the cysteine to the phenylalanine, the CDR3 is 14 residues long. This entry keeps only the CDR3 DNA: 42 bases, framed from base 1. According to the germline V gene, CDR1 reads SQVTM and CDR2 reads ANQGSEA. At the junction V is shortened by 6 bases and J by 1 base, with 13 bases in between. The ViraFEST assay stimulated PBMC with viral peptide pools and then used TCR sequencing to identify antigen-specific CD4+ T cell clonotypes by expansion. After 10 days of culture, CD4+ T cells were isolated with the EasySep CD4+ T cell isolation kit. Each participant received two doses of an mRNA SARS-CoV-2 vaccine, either BNT162b2 or mRNA-1273. None of the healthy vaccine recipients had a prior SARS-CoV-2 infection, which was confirmed by nucleocapsid antibody tests that came back negative both before and after vaccination. Each well held 1.5 million to 2.5 million PBMC cultured in IMDM containing roughly 5.1% human AB serum, about 10 IU/ml IL-2 and gentamicin, along with around 9.1 ug/ml peptides. On days 3 and 7, half of the culture medium was replaced with fresh IL-2-containing medium. Each peptide stimulation condition was cultured in triplicate wells unless otherwise noted. Using Ficoll-Paque Plus gradient centrifugation, PBMC were separated from whole blood and then either used fresh or cryopreserved at -140C. The spike proteins of SARS-CoV-2 and of the common cold coronaviruses HCoV-NL63, HCoV-OC43 and HCoV-229E were spanned by overlapping peptide pools. The QIAamp micro DNA kit was used to extract genomic DNA from the cultured CD4+ T cells.

This clone came up a few times. Its antigen specificity is not known. Per-base qualities were not stored, and no clone one base away is much larger. The full study reports these points: The study was limited by a small number of convalescent patients, and early post-infection timepoints were lacking. Among healthy vaccine recipients, nearly all vaccine-induced clones were SARS-CoV-2 mono-reactive, and just 1 of 255 was cross-reactive with common cold coronaviruses. Both infection-induced and vaccine-induced clones contracted markedly at late post-vaccination timepoints, which is consistent with waning T cell responses.

Library construction relied on the immunoSEQ multiplex PCR assay. DNA from the CD4+ T cells that had been cultured and isolated underwent TCR beta CDR3 sequencing. The authors' pipeline ran thus. Non-productive TCR sequences were removed and reads were trimmed to the CDR3 region, keeping CDR3s of at least 7 amino acids. Antigen-specific clonotypes were identified with the MANAFEST web app by comparing expansion in peptide wells against reference cultures. Positive clones required FDR<0.05 expansion versus reference and all other wells, odds ratio above 5, and frequency above 0.1% in two replicate wells. A clonotype was called cross-reactive if it was significantly expanded both in SARS-CoV-2 spike wells and in at least one common cold coronavirus spike condition. Using the stringdist R package, CDR3 similarity was measured by Levenshtein distance, and unrooted trees were constructed with ape in R 3.6.1. This immuneACCESS table, as held by TCRdb, lists in-frame sequences with V and J called but not all clones. Of the missing ones, under half trace to an unresolved V gene in checked studies; the others have no known cause. The DNA was the basis for D and trimming; V, J and clone size are from that table. This sample comprises about 24,000 clones, roughly 70% of them detected only once. Jointly, the top ten make up 7.8% of the sample.

The sequence links TRBV29-1 to TRBJ2-1; the D gene is perhaps TRBD1, from 6 matching bases. The sample consisted of CD4+ T cells from PBMCs cultured with SARS-CoV-2 spike peptides, taken after COVID-19 vaccination. The intended sense of this specimen's cell subset or site label: SARS-CoV-2 spike overlapping peptide pool stimulation. The sequence came from a human donor who received a COVID-19 vaccine. The sequenced DNA is TGCAGCGTCGGAATCAGGGGATCCTACAATGAGCAGTTCTTC. Its translation is CSVGIRGSYNEQFF.